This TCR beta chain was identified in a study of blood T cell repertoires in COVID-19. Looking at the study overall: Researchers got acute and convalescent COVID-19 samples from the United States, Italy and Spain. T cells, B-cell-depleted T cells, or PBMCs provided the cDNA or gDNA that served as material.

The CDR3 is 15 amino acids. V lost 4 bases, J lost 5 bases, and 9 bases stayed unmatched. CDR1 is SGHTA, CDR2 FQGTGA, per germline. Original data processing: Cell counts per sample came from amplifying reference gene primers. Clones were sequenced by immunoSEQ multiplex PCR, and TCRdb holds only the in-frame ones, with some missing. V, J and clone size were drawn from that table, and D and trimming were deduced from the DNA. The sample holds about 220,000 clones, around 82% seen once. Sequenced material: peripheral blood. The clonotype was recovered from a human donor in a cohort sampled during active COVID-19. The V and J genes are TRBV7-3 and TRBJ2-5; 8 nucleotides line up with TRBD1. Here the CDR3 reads CASSSLPTGVETQYF. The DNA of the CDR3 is TGTGCCAGCAGCTCCTTACCGACAGGGGTGGAGACCCAGTACTTC.